These T cell receptor beta chains were read from a single sample in a study of CD8 T cells in Susac syndrome. TCRdb ran MiXCR on the immunoSEQ multiplex PCR reads and lists one entry per CDR3 protein. The data hold 140,000 or so distinct CDR3 sequences, with roughly 95% observed a single time. Sequenced input: CD4+ T cells from PBMCs. These receptors all stem from a human donor with Susac syndrome. The CDR3 runs from the conserved cysteine through the conserved F or W. A D gene is named only where the DNA matches it firmly. Some rows mark clone size as missing; the rest say once, few, many or name a class of expanded clone.

TRBJ1-1 | . | 13 | . | TRBV4-1 | CASSQESGAEAFF | TGCGCCAGCAGCCAAGAGTCGGGGGCTGAAGCTTTCTTT
TRBJ2-7 | . | 14 | . | TRBV4-1 | CASSPVGPSYEQYF | TGCGCCAGCAGCCCAGTGGGACCCTCCTACGAGCAGTACTTC
TRBJ2-7 | . | 12 | . | TRBV4-1 | CASSPDMSEQYF | TGCGCCAGCAGCCCGGACATGTCCGAGCAGTACTTC
TRBJ1-2 | . | 13 | few | TRBV14 | CASSQETYYGYTF | TGTGCCAGCAGCCAAGAGACCTACTATGGCTACACCTTC
TRBJ1-5 | . | 14 | . | TRBV2 | CASGDVRGNQPQHF | TGTGCCAGCGGGGATGTCAGAGGCAATCAGCCCCAGCATTTT
TRBJ2-3 | TRBD2 | 15 | . | TRBV7-7 | CASSHGLAGTDTQYF | TGTGCTAGCAGCCATGGACTAGCAGGCACAGATACGCAGTATTTT
TRBJ2-1 | . | 13 | . | TRBV5-6 | CASSPWANYEQFF | TGTGCCAGCAGCCCCTGGGCTAACTATGAGCAGTTCTTC
TRBJ2-5 | TRBD1 | 14 | . | TRBV9 | CASSATGGQETQYF | TGTGCCAGCAGCGCGACAGGGGGGCAAGAGACCCAGTACTTC
TRBJ2-7 | TRBD2 | 15 | . | TRBV9 | CASSVNSGASYEQYF | TGTGCCAGCAGCGTAAATAGCGGGGCGTCCTACGAGCAGTACTTC
TRBJ2-5 | TRBD2 | 15 | once | TRBV20-1 | CSARPGTSVQETQYF | TGCAGTGCTAGACCCGGGACTAGCGTTCAAGAGACCCAGTACTTC
TRBJ2-4 | . | 15 | . | TRBV28 | CASRALVPTENIQYF | TGTGCCAGCAGAGCTTTGGTACCGACAGAAAACATTCAGTACTTC
TRBJ2-1 | . | 15 | . | TRBV11-3 | CASSSPSATYNEQFF | TGTGCCAGCAGCTCGCCTAGCGCTACCTACAATGAGCAGTTCTTC
TRBJ1-2 | TRBD1 | 14 | . | TRBV14 | CASSQDNRGDGYTF | TGTGCCAGCAGCCAAGATAACAGGGGTGACGGCTACACCTTC
TRBJ1-1 | . | 13 | . | TRBV29-1 | CSVERRKDTEAFF | TGCAGCGTTGAAAGGCGGAAGGACACTGAAGCTTTCTTT